This entry concerns a single T cell receptor beta chain. Its antigen is still unknown. V lost 5 bases and J lost 3, with 8 bases in between. Germline CDR1 is SEHNR and CDR2 is FQNEAQ (reference sequence). The CDR3 has 12 amino acids. The data are from a study of shared clonotypes between healthy human individuals. Study-level information: Per-donor plates numbered three CD4 naive, three CD4 memory, two CD8 naive and one CD8 memory. General study results and limits: Rarefaction revealed incomplete sorted-subset sequencing despite large depth.

Naive CD8 cells, CD45RO-negative and positively selected for CCR7, excluded terminally differentiated effector memory CD45RA+ cells. Study donors comprised healthy, HIV-negative adults devoid of recent acute infection or vaccination. Deep-level assay runs were performed. Repertoires were generated with immunoSEQ multiplex PCR, while TCRdb's copy carries only in-frame clones and drops some. In the table there are about 600,000 clones, about 98% of which are singletons. Material for sequencing was naive CD8+ T cells sorted from blood. The source of this sequence is a man aged 25-45 years in good health. The chain has TRBV7-9 and TRBJ2-7, with D maybe TRBD2 (5 bases). CDR3 region: CASSARVYEQYF. CDR3 DNA: TGTGCCAGCAGCGCGAGGGTCTACGAGCAGTACTTC.